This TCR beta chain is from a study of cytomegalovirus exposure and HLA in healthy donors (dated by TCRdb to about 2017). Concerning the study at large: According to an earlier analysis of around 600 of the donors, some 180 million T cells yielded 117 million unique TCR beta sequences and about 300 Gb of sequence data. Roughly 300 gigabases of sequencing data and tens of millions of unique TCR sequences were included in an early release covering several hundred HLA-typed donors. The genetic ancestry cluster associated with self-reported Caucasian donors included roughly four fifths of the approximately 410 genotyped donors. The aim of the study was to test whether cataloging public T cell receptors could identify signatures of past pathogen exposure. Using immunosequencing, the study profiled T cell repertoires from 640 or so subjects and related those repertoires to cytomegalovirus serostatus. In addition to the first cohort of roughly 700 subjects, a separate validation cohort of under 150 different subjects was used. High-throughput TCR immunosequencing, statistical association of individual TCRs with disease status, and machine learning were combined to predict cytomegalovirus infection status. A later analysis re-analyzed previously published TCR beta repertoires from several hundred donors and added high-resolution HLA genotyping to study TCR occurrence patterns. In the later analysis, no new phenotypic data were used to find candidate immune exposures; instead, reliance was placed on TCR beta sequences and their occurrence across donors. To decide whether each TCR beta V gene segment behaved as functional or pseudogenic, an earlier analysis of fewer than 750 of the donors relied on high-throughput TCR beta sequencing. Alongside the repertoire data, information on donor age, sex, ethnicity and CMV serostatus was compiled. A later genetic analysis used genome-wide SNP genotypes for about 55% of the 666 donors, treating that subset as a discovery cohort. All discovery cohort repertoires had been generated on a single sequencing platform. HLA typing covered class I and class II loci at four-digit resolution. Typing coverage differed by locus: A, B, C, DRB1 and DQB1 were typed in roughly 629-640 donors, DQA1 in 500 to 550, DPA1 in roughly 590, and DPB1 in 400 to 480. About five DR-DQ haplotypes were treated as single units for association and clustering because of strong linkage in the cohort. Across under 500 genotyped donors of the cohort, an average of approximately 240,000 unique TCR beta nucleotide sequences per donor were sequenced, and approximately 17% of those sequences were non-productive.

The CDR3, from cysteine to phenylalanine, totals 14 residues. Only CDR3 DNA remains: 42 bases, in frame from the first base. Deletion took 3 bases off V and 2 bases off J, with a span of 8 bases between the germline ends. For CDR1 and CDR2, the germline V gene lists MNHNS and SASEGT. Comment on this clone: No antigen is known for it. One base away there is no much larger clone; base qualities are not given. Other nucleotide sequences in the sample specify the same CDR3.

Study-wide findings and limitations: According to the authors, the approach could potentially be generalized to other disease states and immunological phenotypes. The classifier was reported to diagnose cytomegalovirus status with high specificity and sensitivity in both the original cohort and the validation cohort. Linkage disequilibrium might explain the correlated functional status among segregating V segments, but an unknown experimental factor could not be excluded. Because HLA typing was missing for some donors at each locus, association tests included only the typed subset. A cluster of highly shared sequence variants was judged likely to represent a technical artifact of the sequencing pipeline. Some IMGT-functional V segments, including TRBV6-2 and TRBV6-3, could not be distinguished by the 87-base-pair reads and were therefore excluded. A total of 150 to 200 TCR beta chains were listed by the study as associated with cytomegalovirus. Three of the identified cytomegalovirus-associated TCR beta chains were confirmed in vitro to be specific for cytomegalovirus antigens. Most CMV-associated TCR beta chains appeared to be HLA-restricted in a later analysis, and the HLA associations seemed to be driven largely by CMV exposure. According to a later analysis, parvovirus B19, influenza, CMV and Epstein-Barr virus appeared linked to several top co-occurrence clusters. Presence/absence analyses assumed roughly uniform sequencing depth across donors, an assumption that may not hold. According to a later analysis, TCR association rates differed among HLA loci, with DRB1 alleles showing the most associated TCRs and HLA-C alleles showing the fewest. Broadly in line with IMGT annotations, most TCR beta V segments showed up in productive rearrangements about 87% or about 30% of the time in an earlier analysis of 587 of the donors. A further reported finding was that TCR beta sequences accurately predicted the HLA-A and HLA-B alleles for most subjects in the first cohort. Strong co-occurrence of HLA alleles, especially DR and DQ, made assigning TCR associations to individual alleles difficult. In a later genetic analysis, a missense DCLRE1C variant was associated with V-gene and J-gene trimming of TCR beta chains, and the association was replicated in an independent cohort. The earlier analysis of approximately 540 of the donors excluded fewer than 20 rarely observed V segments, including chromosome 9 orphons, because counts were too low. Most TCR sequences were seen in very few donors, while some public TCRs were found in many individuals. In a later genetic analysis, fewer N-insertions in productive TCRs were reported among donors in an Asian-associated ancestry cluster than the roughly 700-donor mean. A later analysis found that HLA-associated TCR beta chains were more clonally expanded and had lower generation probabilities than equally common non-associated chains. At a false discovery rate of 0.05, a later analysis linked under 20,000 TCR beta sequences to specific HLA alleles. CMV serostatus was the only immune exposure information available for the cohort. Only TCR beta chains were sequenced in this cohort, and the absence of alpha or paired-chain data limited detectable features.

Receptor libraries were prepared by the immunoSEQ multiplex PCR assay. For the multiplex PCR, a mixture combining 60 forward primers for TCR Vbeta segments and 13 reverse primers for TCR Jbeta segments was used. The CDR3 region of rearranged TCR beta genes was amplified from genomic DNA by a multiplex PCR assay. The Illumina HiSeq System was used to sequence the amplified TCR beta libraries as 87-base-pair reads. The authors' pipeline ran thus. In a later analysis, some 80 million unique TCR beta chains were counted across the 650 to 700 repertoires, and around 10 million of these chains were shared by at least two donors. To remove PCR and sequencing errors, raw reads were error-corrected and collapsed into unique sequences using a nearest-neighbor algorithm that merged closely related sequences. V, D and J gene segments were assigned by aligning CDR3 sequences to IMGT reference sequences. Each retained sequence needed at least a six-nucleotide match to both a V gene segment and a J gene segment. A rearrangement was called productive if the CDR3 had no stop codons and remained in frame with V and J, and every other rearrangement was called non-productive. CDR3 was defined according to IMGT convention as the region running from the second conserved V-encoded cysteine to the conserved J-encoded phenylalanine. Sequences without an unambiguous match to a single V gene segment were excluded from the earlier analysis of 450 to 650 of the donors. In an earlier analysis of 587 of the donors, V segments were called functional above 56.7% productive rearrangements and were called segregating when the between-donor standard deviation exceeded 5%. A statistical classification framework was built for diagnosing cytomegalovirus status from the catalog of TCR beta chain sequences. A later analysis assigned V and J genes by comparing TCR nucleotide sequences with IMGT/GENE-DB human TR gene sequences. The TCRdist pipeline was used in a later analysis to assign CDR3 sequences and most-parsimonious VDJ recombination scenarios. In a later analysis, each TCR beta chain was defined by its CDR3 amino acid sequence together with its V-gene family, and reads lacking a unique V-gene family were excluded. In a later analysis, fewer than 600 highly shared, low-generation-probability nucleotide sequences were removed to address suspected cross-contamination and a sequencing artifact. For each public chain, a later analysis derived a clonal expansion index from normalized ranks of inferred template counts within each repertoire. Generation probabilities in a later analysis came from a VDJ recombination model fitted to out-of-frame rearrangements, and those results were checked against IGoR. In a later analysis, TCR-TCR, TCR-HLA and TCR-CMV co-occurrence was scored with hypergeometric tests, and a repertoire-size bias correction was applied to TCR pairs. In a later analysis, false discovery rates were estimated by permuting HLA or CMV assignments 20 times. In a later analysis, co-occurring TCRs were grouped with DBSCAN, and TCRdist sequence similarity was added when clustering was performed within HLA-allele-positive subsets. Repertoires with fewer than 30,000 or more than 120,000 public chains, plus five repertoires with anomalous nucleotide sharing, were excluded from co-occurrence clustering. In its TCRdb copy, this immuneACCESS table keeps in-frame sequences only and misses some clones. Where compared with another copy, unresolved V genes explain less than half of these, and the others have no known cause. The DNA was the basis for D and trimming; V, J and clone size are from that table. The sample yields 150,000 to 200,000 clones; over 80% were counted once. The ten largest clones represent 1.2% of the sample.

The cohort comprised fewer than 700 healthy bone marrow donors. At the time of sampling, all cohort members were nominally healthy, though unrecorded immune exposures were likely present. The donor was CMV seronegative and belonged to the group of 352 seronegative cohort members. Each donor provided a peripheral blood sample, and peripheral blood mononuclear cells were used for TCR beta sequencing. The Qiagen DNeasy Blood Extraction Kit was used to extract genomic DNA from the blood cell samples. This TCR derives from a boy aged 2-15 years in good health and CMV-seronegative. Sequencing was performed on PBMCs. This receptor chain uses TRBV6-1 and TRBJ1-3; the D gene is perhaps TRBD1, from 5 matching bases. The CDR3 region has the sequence CASSDGGAGNTIYF. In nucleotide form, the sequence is TGTGCCAGCAGTGACGGGGGAGCTGGAAACACCATATATTTT.